The rows below give T cell receptor beta chains drawn from one sample of a study of shared clonotypes between healthy human individuals. Only in-frame clones appear in the TCRdb table, and some are missing; sequencing was by immunoSEQ multiplex PCR. The table has roughly 1,800,000 clones, about 95% seen once. The sequencing input was naive CD8+ T cells sorted from blood. The source is a man between 18 and 35 years old in good health. Both conserved end residues are part of each CDR3. Fields, in order: CDR3 length, clone size, D gene, J gene, V gene, CDR3 DNA, CDR3 protein. The D gene is left open where the match is weak. Rows may omit the clone size; those that give it use once, few, many or a size class.

length: 11
size: -
D: -
J: TRBJ2-7
V: TRBV6-5
DNA: TGTGCCAGTGGCGGGGTCTACGAGCAGTACTTC
CDR3: CASGGVYEQYF

length: 11
size: once
D: -
J: TRBJ2-1
V: TRBV6-6
DNA: TGTGCCAGCAGCCACTCCTCTGAGCAGTTCTTC
CDR3: CASSHSSEQFF

length: 17
size: -
D: TRBD2
J: TRBJ2-5
V: TRBV7-8
DNA: TGTGCCAGCAGCCCTAGCGGGGGGCCAACGAGTGGAGAGACCCAGTACTTC
CDR3: CASSPSGGPTSGETQYF

length: 17
size: once
D: TRBD1
J: TRBJ1-4
V: TRBV6-4
DNA: TGTGCCAGCAGTGACCCTCCGGGACAGGGGTATAATGAAAAACTGTTTTTT
CDR3: CASSDPPGQGYNEKLFF

length: 17
size: -
D: TRBD2
J: TRBJ2-1
V: TRBV9
DNA: TGTGCCAGCAGCGTAGTGGCTAGCGGGGATCCCAGCGATGAGCAGTTCTTC
CDR3: CASSVVASGDPSDEQFF

length: 14
size: once
D: TRBD1
J: TRBJ2-7
V: TRBV10-1
DNA: TGCGCCAGCAGCGATCCCGGGACAGGGGGGGAGCAGTACTTC
CDR3: CASSDPGTGGEQYF

length: 14
size: -
D: TRBD2
J: TRBJ2-1
V: TRBV7-9
DNA: TGTGCCAGCCAAGGACTAGCGGAGTACAATGAGCAGTTCTTC
CDR3: CASQGLAEYNEQFF

length: 16
size: -
D: -
J: TRBJ2-7
V: TRBV5-1
DNA: TGCGCCAGCAGCTTATATGACATCAGACCCGCCTACGAGCAGTACTTC
CDR3: CASSLYDIRPAYEQYF

length: 19
size: -
D: TRBD1
J: TRBJ1-2
V: TRBV30
DNA: TGTGCCTGGAGGACAGACAGGGAACCTTTAACTTCAGCTAACTATGGCTACACCTTC
CDR3: CAWRTDREPLTSANYGYTF

length: 14
size: -
D: -
J: TRBJ2-1
V: TRBV25-1
DNA: TGTGCCAGCAGTGAATGGGGCGAGCACAATGAGCAGTTCTTC
CDR3: CASSEWGEHNEQFF

length: 15
size: -
D: TRBD2
J: TRBJ2-3
V: TRBV19
DNA: TGTGCCAGTAGTATTACTAGCGGGGGAACAGATACGCAGTATTTT
CDR3: CASSITSGGTDTQYF

length: 12
size: -
D: -
J: TRBJ2-2
V: TRBV29-1
DNA: TGCAGCGTTAGGGGGGACACCGGGGAGCTGTTTTTT
CDR3: CSVRGDTGELFF

length: 13
size: -
D: -
J: TRBJ2-7
V: TRBV7-8
DNA: TGTGCCAGCAGCTTAGCAACAGTGTCCGAGCAGTACTTC
CDR3: CASSLATVSEQYF